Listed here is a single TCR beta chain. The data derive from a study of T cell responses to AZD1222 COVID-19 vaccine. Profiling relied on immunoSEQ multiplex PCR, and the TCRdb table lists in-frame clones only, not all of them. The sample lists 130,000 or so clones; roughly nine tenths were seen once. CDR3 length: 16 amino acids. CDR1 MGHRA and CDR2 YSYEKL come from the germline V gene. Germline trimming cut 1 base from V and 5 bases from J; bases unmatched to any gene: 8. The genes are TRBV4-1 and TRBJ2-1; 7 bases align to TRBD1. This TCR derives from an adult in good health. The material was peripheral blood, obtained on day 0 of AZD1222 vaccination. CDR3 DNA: TGCGCCAGCAGCCAAGCGGACAGGTTTATAAACAATGAGCAGTTCTTC. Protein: CASSQADRFINNEQFF.